The sequence of this T cell receptor (beta chain) was determined in a study of blood T cell repertoires in COVID-19. Method: immunoSEQ multiplex PCR; TCRdb's copy keeps in-frame clones and lacks some. Among about 260,000 clones listed, around 88% were seen once. In this sample, this clone turned up once. The CDR3 totals 15 residues. Germline CDR1 reads LGHNA; CDR2 reads YSLEER. V lost 4 bases, J lost 5 bases, and 5 bases stayed unmatched. This chain joins TRBV4-3 and TRBJ2-3; 11 nucleotides line up with TRBD2. The TCR sequence derives from a woman between 45 and 60 years old who had recovered from COVID-19. Specimen: PBMCs or T cells enriched from blood (not recorded which). The DNA of the CDR3 is TGCGCCAGCAGCCGCGCTAGCGGGGGGTTAGATACGCAGTATTTT. Protein: CASSRASGGLDTQYF.